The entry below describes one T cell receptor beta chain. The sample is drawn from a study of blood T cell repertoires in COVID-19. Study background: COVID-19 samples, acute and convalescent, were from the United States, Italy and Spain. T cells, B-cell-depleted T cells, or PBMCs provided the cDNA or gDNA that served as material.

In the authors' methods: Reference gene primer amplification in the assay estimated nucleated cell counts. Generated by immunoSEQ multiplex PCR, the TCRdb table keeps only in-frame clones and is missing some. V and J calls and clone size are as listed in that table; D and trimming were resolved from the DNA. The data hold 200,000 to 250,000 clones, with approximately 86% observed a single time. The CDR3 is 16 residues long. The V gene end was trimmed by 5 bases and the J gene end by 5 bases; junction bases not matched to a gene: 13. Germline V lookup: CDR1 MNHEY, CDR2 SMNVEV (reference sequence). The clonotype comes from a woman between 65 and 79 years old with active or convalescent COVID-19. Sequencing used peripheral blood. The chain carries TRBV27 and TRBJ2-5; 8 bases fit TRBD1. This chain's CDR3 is CASSTYRGTSPETQYF. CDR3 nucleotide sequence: TGTGCCAGCAGTACCTACAGGGGGACCTCCCCCGAGACCCAGTACTTC.